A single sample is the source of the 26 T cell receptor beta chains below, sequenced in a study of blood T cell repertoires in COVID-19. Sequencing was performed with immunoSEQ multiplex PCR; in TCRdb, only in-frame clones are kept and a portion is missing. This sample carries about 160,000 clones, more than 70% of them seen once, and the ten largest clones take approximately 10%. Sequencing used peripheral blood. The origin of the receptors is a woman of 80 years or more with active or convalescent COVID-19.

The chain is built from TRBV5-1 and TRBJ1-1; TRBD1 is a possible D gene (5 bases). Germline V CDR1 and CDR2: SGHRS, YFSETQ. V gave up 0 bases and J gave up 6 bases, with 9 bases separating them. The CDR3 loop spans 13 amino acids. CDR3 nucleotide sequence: TGCGCCAGCAGCTTGGCAGGGTTGGCTGAAGCTTTCTTT. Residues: CASSLAGLAEAFF.

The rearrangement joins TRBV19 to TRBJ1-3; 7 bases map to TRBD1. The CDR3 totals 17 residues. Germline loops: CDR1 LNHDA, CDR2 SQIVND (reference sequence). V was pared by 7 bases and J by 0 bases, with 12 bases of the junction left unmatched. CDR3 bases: TGTGCCAGTAAAAGTGAGGACAGGCCTGCCTCTGGAAACACCATATATTTT. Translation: CASKSEDRPASGNTIYF. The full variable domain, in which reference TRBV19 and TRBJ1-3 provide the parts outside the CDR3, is DGGITQSPKYLFRKEGQNVTLSCEQNLNHDAMYWYRQDPGQGLRLIYYSQIVNDFQKGDIAEGYSVSREKKESFPLTVTSAQKNPTAFYLCASKSEDRPASGNTIYFGEGSWLTVV.

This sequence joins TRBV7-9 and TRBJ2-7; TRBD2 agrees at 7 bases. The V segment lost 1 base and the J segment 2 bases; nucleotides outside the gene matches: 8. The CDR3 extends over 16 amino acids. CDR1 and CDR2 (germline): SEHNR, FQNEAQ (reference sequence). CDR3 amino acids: CASSLGFGGGTYEQYF. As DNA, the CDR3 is TGTGCCAGCAGCTTAGGTTTTGGCGGGGGAACCTACGAGCAGTACTTC.

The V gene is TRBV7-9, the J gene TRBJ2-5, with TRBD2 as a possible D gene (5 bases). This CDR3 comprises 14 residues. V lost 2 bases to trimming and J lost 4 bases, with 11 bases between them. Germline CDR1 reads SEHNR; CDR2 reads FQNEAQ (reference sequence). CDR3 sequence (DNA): TGTGCCAGCAGCTTAAGCCGACTAAGAGAGACCCAGTACTTC. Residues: CASSLSRLRETQYF.

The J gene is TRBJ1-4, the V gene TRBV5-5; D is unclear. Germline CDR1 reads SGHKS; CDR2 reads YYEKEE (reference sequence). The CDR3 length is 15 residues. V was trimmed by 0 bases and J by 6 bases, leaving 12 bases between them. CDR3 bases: TGTGCCAGCAGCTTGGTGGCTGGGAGGGATGAAAAACTGTTTTTT. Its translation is CASSLVAGRDEKLFF.

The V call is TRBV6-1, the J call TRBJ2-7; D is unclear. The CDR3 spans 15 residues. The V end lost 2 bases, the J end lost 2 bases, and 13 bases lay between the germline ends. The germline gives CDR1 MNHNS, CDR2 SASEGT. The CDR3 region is CASSETPYPTYEQYF. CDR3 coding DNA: TGTGCCAGCAGTGAAACACCTTATCCAACCTACGAGCAGTACTTC.

The CDR3 DNA reads as TGTGCCAGCAGCCCTTCGGGGTGGTATGGCTACACCTTC. This codes for CASSPSGWYGYTF. The gene calls are TRBV3-1 (or the pseudogene TRBV3-2) and TRBJ1-2; D gene ambiguous. V lost 4 bases, J lost 5 bases, and 11 bases lay in between. The CDR3 is made up of 13 amino acids. Looked up from germline, CDR1 is LGHDT and CDR2 is YNNKEL (reference sequence).

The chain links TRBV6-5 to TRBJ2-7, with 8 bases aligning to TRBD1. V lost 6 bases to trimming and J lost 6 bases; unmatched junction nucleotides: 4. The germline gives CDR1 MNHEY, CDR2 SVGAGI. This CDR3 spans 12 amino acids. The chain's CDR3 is CASSIGTGEQYF. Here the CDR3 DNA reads TGTGCCAGCAGCATAGGGACAGGCGAGCAGTACTTC.

The CDR3 here is CASSVRTGTANYGYTF. The CDR3 DNA is TGTGCCAGTAGTGTCAGGACAGGGACTGCTAACTATGGCTACACCTTC. The chain joins TRBV19 to TRBJ1-2, with TRBD1 identical over 8 bases. The germline V gene encodes CDR1 LNHDA and CDR2 SQIVND (reference sequence). The CDR3 sequence is 16 residues long. V was pared by 5 bases and J by 0 bases, with 8 bases of the junction left unmatched.

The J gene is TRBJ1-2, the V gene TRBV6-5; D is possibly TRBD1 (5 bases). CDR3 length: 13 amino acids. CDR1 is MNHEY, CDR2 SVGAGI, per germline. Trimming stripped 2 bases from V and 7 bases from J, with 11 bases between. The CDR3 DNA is TGTGCCAGCAGTTACGACAGCTATGGTGGCTACACCTTC. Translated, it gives CASSYDSYGGYTF.

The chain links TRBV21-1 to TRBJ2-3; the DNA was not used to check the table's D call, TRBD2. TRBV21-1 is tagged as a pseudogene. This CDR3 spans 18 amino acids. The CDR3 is CASLFPLQEGLTTDTQYF. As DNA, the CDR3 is TGTGCCAGTCTGTTTCCTTTGCAGGAGGGCCTCACGACAGATACGCAGTATTTT.

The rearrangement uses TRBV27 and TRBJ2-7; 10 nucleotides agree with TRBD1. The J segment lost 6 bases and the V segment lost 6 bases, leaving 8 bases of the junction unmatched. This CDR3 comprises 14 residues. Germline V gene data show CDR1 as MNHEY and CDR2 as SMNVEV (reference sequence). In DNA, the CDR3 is TGTGCCAGCAGATGGGGACAGGGGTCCGGCGAGCAGTACTTC. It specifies CASRWGQGSGEQYF.

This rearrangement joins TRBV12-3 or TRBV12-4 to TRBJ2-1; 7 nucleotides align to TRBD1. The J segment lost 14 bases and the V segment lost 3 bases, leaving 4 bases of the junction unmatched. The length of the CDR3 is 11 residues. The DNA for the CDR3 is TGTGCCAGCAGTTTTAGGGGGCGCGAGTTCTTC. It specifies CASSFRGREFF.

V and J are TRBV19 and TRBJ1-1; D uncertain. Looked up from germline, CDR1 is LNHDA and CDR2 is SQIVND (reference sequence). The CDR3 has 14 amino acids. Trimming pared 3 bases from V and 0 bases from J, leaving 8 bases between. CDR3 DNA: TGTGCCAGTAGTATTCGGGAGGTGAACACTGAAGCTTTCTTT. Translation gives CASSIREVNTEAFF.

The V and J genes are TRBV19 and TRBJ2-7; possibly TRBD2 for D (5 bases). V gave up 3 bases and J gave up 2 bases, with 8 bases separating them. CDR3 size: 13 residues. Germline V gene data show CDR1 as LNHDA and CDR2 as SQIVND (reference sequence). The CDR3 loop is CASSILGAYEQYF. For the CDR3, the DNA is TGTGCCAGTAGTATTTTGGGAGCCTACGAGCAGTACTTC.

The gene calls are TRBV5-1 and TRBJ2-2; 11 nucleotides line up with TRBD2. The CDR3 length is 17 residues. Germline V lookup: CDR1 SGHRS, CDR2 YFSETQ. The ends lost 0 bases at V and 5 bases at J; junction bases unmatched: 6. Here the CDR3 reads CASSLASSGRSTGELFF. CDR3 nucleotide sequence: TGCGCCAGCAGCTTGGCCTCTAGCGGGAGGTCGACCGGGGAGCTGTTTTTT.

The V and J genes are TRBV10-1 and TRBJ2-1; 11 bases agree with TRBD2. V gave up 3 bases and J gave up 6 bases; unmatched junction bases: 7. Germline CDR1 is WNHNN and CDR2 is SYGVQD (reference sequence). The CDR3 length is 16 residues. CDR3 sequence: CASSDAGLAGSNEQFF. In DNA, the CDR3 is TGCGCCAGCAGTGATGCAGGACTAGCGGGCTCCAATGAGCAGTTCTTC.

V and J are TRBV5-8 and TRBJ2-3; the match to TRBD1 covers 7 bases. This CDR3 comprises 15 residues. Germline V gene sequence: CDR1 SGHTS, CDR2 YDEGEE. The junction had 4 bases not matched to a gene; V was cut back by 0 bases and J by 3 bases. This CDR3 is CASSLESTGTDTQYF. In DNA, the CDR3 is TGTGCCAGCAGCTTGGAGTCGACAGGGACAGATACGCAGTATTTT.

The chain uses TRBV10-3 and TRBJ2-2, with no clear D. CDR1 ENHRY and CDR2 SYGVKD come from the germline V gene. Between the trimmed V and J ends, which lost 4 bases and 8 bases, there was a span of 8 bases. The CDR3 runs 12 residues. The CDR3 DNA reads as TGTGCCATCAGTGTCGGCAGGGGGGAGCTGTTTTTT. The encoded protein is CAISVGRGELFF.

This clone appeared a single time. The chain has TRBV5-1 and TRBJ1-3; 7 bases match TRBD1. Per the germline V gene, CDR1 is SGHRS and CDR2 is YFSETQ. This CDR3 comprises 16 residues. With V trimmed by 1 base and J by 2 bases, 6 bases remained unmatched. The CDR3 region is CASSLLTGSTGNTIYF. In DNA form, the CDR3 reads TGCGCCAGCAGCTTGCTGACAGGGTCTACTGGAAACACCATATATTTT.

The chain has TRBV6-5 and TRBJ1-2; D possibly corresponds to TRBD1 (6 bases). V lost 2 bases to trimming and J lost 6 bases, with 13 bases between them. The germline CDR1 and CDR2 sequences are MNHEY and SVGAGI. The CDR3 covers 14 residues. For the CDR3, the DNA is TGTGCCAGCAGTTACGGGGGCGACAGCGATGGCTACACCTTC. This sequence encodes CASSYGGDSDGYTF.

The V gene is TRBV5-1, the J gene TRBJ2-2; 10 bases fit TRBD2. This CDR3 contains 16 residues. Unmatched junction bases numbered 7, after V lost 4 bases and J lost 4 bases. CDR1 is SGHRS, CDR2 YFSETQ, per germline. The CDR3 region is CASSQSSGRSTGELFF. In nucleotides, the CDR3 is TGCGCCAGCAGCCAATCTAGCGGGAGAAGCACCGGGGAGCTGTTTTTT.

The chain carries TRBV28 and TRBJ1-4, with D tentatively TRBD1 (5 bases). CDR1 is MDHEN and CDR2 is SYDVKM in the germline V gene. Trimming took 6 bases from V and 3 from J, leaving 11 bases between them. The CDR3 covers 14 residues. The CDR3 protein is CASSPGLSNEKLFF. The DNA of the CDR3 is TGTGCCAGCAGCCCAGGGTTGTCTAATGAAAAACTGTTTTTT.

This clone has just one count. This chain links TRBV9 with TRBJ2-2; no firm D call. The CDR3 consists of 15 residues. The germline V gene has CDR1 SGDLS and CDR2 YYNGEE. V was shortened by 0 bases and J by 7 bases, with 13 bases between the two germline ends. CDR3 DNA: TGTGCCAGCAGCGTAGTAGTGACACCCATCGGGGAGCTGTTTTTT. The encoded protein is CASSVVVTPIGELFF.

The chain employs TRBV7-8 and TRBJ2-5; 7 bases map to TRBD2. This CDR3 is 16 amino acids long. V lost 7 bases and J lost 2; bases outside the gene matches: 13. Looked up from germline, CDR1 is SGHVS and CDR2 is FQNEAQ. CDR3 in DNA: TGTGCCAGCAACCAACTTGCGGGAGCCCTTCAAGAGACCCAGTACTTC. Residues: CASNQLAGALQETQYF.

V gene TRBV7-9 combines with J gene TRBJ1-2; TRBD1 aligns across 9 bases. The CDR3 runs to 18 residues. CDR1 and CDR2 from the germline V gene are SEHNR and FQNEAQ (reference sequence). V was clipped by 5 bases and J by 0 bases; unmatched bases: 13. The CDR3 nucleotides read TGTGCCAGCAGCCCTACCCCGGGACAGGGCAGTTCTAACTATGGCTACACCTTC. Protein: CASSPTPGQGSSNYGYTF.